Sequencing of this T cell receptor (beta chain) was carried out in a study of OX40 agonist ivuxolimab in advanced cancers. Measured with immunoSEQ multiplex PCR; TCRdb has only the in-frame clones, and not every one. The table shows roughly 70,000 clones, with around 80% occurring only once. Losses at the gene ends were 8 bases for V and 1 base for J; bases not matched to a gene: 3. Germline CDR1 is SGHRS and CDR2 is YFSETQ. This CDR3 is 13 amino acids long. This clone occurred a few times. Additional DNA sequences in this sample encode the identical CDR3. The chain uses TRBV5-1 and TRBJ2-3; 8 bases are shared with TRBD2. The starting material was CD4+ or CD8+ T cells sorted from blood, obtained in a trial of the OX40 agonist ivuxolimab. This TCR came from an adult with an advanced solid tumor such as melanoma, head and neck, liver or kidney cancer. The CDR3 coding sequence is TGCGCCAGTTCGCGGGGGGGCACAGATACGCAGTATTTT. Translation gives CASSRGGTDTQYF.